Each of the 14 T cell receptor beta chains below was sequenced from the same sample in a study of neurological immune-mediated disorders. A single record per CDR3 protein comes from TCRdb applying MiXCR to the 5' RACE reads. The profile shows 55,000 to 70,000 distinct CDR3 sequences, about an eighth of them singletons. The source material was PBMCs. The receptors here all came from a man aged 60 to 69 in good health.

In its sample, this clonotype was seen many times. The V gene is TRBV20-1, the J gene TRBJ2-6; D is tentatively TRBD1 or TRBD2 (6 bases each). CDR3 size: 19 residues. Germline V gene lookup returns CDR1 DFQATT and CDR2 SNEGSKA (reference sequence). The V and J ends lost 5 bases and 2 bases respectively, with 25 bases between them. The CDR3 here is CSALGPNREDPPGANVLTF. The CDR3 bases are TGCAGTGCTCTAGGTCCGAACAGGGAGGACCCCCCTGGGGCCAACGTCCTGACTTTC.

This clonotype was observed at least ten times. The rearrangement joins TRBV5-1 to TRBJ2-6, with TRBD1 as a possible D gene (5 bases). Germline-derived CDR1 and CDR2 are SGHRS and YFSETQ. The length of the CDR3 is 18 residues. Trimming took off 0 bases at V and 0 bases at J, with 13 bases between the two ends. CDR3 in amino acids: CASSLGRESLSGANVLTF. In DNA form, the CDR3 reads TGCGCCAGCAGCTTGGGCAGGGAATCTCTCTCTGGGGCCAACGTCCTGACTTTC.

The rearrangement links TRBV10-3 to TRBJ2-5, with D possibly TRBD2 on 6 matching bases. The germline V gene encodes CDR1 ENHRY and CDR2 SYGVKD. V was trimmed by 8 bases and J by 5 bases, leaving 18 bases between them. CDR3 size: 14 residues. The CDR3 reads CAISSPSVAETQYF. The CDR3 DNA sequence: TGTGCCATCTCTTCCCCTAGCGTCGCGGAGACCCAGTACTTC.

This clonotype appeared a few times. The rearrangement joins TRBV19 to TRBJ2-1; 8 bases match TRBD2. V lost 4 bases, J lost 7 bases, and 6 bases stayed unmatched. The CDR3 consists of 14 residues. The germline gives CDR1 LNHDA, CDR2 SQIVND (reference sequence). CDR3 residues: CASSSGGSKNEQFF. Written as DNA, the CDR3 is TGTGCCAGTAGTAGCGGGGGGTCTAAGAATGAGCAGTTCTTC.

With respect to this clonotype: At one end the junction does not follow the germline gene, possibly because of a read error. V is TRBV7-2 and J is TRBJ2-6; D may correspond to TRBD1 or TRBD2 (6 bases each). Per the germline V gene, CDR1 is SGHTA and CDR2 is FQGNSA. This CDR3 is 14 amino acids long. The CDR3 DNA sequence: TGTGCCAGCACCACGGGGGCTGTGGCCAACGTTCTGACTTTC. Its protein product is CASTTGAVANVLTF.

This clonotype was found many times. The CDR3: CASSFGGLNTEAFF. The DNA for the CDR3 is TGCGCCAGCAGCTTTGGAGGGTTGAACACTGAAGCTTTCTTT. The chain is built from TRBV5-1 and TRBJ1-1; D call uncertain. Germline V CDR1 and CDR2: SGHRS, YFSETQ. The CDR3 consists of 14 residues. V shed 2 bases and J shed 0 bases, with 8 bases lying between them.

Many counts were recorded for this clonotype. The rearrangement links TRBV10-1 to TRBJ1-3; D might be TRBD1 (5 bases). Trimming pared 7 bases from V and 4 bases from J, leaving 14 bases between. The CDR3 spans 14 residues. CDR1 and CDR2 (germline): WNHNN, SYGVQD (reference sequence). The CDR3 DNA reads TGCGCCAGCACCGGGACGTTAGGGGGAAACACCATATATTTT. Amino acid sequence: CASTGTLGGNTIYF.

This clonotype occurred many times. The chain uses TRBV6-5 and TRBJ1-6; D not resolved. The CDR3 loop spans 12 amino acids. Trimming took 2 bases from V and 8 from J, leaving 4 bases between them. Germline CDR1 is MNHEY and CDR2 is SVGAGI. In nucleotides, the CDR3 is TGTGCCAGCAGTTACCCTGATTCACCCCTCCACTTT. Its translation: CASSYPDSPLHF.

Only a few counts were recorded for this clonotype. The chain couples TRBV11-2 to TRBJ2-7; TRBD2 matches at 15 bases. The V segment lost 5 bases and the J segment 3 bases; nucleotides outside the gene matches: 8. CDR3 length equals 17 residues. Germline values: CDR1 SGHAT, CDR2 FQNNGV. The CDR3 coding sequence is TGTGCCAGCAGCCAGGGACTAGCGGGGGGCTATGACTACGAGCAGTACTTC. This codes for CASSQGLAGGYDYEQYF.

This clonotype was observed many times. The CDR3 sequence is CASSSYRAENTEAFF. The CDR3 DNA reads as TGTGCCAGCAGCTCCTACAGGGCAGAGAACACTGAAGCTTTCTTT. This chain links TRBV7-9 with TRBJ1-1; TRBD1 is a possible D gene (6 bases). The V and J ends lost 4 bases and 1 base respectively, with 13 bases between them. Germline values: CDR1 SEHNR, CDR2 FQNEAQ (reference sequence). This CDR3 comprises 15 residues.

In its sample, this clonotype was seen many times. The genes are TRBV20-1 and TRBJ2-4; the D gene is possibly TRBD2 (5 bases). The CDR3 is 12 residues long. Germline V lookup: CDR1 DFQATT, CDR2 SNEGSKA (reference sequence). V was pared by 5 bases and J by 7 bases, with 12 bases between. CDR3 region: CSALRGANIQYF. The CDR3 coding sequence is TGCAGTGCTCTTCGGGGTGCGAACATTCAGTACTTC.

This clonotype was counted ten times or more. V is TRBV5-1 and J is TRBJ1-5, with a tentative D call TRBD1 (5 bases). V lost 2 bases and J lost 0, with 9 bases in between. Germline CDR1 and CDR2: SGHRS and YFSETQ. The CDR3 is 15 amino acids. The CDR3 loop reads CASSFSGDSNQPQHF. The CDR3 bases are TGCGCCAGCAGCTTTTCGGGGGATAGCAATCAGCCCCAGCATTTT.

There are a few counts of this clonotype. The rearrangement links TRBV7-2 to TRBJ1-1; the D gene is possibly TRBD1 (5 bases). The CDR3 loop spans 13 amino acids. Germline CDR1 is SGHTA and CDR2 is FQGNSA. V gave up 3 bases and J gave up 6 bases, with 11 bases separating them. The CDR3 DNA is TGTGCCAGCAGCTTCGGGACGGCTGCTGAAGCTTTCTTT. Translated, it gives CASSFGTAAEAFF.

The rearrangement uses TRBV27 and TRBJ1-4, with unresolved D. The V end lost 4 bases, the J end lost 6 bases, and 15 bases lay between the germline ends. Germline V gives CDR1 MNHEY, CDR2 SMNVEV (reference sequence). The CDR3 is 15 residues long. The CDR3 nucleotides read TGTGCCAGCAGTTCGTGGCAACCCGGGGATGAAAAACTGTTTTTT. Translation: CASSSWQPGDEKLFF.